Following are 5 T cell receptor beta chains from one sample sequenced in a study of CD8+CD57+ T cells in acquired aplastic anemia. TCR beta VDJ and CDR3 profiles were obtained from a genomic DNA template. One entry per CDR3 protein results from TCRdb running MiXCR on the reads. This table holds under 500,000 distinct CDR3 sequences, more than 25% found once. CD8+CD57+ cell expansion, shown by flow cytometry, had occurred in the patients selected for sequencing. Sequencing was performed on sorted CD4+, CD8+, or CD8+CD57+ T cells (not recorded which) from PBMCs. The receptor set was obtained from a human donor with aplastic anemia.

The genes are TRBV11-1 and TRBJ2-7; possible D gene TRBD1, 5 bases. The CDR3 has 15 amino acids. Trimming pared 3 bases from V and 3 bases from J, leaving 15 bases between. Germline V lookup: CDR1 SGHAT, CDR2 FQDESV (reference sequence). The CDR3: CASSFQVTENYEQYF. CDR3 nucleotides: TGTGCCAGCAGCTTCCAAGTGACAGAGAACTACGAGCAGTACTTC.

This clonotype was seen a handful of times. The CDR3 loop reads CASSDGTLNTGELFF. In nucleotides, the CDR3 is TGCGCCAGCAGCGACGGGACCCTGAACACCGGGGAGCTGTTTTTT. The V call is TRBV5-1, the J call TRBJ2-2; D could derive from TRBD1 or TRBD2 (5 bases each). Per the germline V gene, CDR1 is SGHRS and CDR2 is YFSETQ. The CDR3 has 15 residues. Trimming took off 4 bases at V and 1 base at J, with 11 bases between the two ends.

Notes on this clonotype: Because it lacks the conserved phenylalanine or tryptophan at the end, this CDR3 is likely a read error. This chain joins TRBV2 and TRBJ1-2; no clear D. Germline V CDR1 and CDR2: SNHLY, FYNNEI. The V and J ends lost 3 bases and 1 base respectively, with 9 bases between them. The CDR3 has 14 amino acids. The DNA for the CDR3 is TGTGCCAGCAGTGATGGCAGCCATAACTATGGCTACACCCTC. Translating gives CASSDGSHNYGYTL.

This clonotype was detected many times. V gene TRBV4-1 combines with J gene TRBJ1-5; no clear D. Germline V gene data show CDR1 as MGHRA and CDR2 as YSYEKL. V lost 3 bases to trimming and J lost 3 bases, with 9 bases between them. The CDR3 covers 14 residues. The CDR3 here is CASSQTETNQPQHF. The CDR3 coding sequence is TGCGCCAGCAGCCAGACGGAGACCAATCAGCCCCAGCATTTT.

The chain carries TRBV30 and TRBJ1-2, with 9 bases lining up with TRBD1. The germline V gene encodes CDR1 GTSNPN and CDR2 SVGIG (reference sequence). After removal of 5 bases from V and 8 bases from J, the junction contained 6 bases not matched to a gene. The CDR3 is 12 amino acids. The CDR3 sequence: CAWFTGGAGYTF. For the CDR3, the DNA is TGTGCCTGGTTTACAGGGGGCGCGGGCTACACCTTC.